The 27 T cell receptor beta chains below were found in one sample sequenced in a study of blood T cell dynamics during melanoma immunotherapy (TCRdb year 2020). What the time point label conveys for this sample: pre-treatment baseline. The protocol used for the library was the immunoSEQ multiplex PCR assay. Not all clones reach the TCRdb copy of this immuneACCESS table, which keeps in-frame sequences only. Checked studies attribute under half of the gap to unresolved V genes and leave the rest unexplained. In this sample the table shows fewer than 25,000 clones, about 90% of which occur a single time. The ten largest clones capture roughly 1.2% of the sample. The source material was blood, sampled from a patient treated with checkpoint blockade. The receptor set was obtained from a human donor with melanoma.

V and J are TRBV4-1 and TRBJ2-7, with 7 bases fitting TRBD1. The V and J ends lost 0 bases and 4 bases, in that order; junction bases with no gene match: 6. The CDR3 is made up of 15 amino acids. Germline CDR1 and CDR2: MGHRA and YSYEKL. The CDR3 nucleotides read TGCGCCAGCAGCCAAGAAAATGGCAGGGGGTACGAGCAGTACTTC. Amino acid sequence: CASSQENGRGYEQYF.

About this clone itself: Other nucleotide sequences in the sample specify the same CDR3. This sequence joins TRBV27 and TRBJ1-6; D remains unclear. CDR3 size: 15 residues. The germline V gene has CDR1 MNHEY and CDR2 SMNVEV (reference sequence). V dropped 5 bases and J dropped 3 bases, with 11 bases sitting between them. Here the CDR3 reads CASSTPGGYNSPLHF. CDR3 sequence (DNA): TGTGCCAGCAGTACCCCTGGTGGCTATAATTCACCCCTCCACTTT.

CDR3 nucleotides: TGTGCCAGCAGTTTAAGGGGGATGGTAACCGGGGAGCTGTTTTTT. This gives the protein CASSLRGMVTGELFF. This rearrangement joins TRBV27 to TRBJ2-2, with TRBD1 as a possible D gene (6 bases). CDR3 length: 15 residues. The V and J ends lost 2 bases and 5 bases respectively, with 12 bases between them. Germline values: CDR1 MNHEY, CDR2 SMNVEV (reference sequence).

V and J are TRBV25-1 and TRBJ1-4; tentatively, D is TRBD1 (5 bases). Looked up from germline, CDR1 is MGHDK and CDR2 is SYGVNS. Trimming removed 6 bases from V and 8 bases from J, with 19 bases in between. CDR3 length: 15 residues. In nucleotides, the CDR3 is TGTGCCAGCAGCCTTACCGACGGGGCGGGGGAAAAACTGTTTTTT. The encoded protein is CASSLTDGAGEKLFF.

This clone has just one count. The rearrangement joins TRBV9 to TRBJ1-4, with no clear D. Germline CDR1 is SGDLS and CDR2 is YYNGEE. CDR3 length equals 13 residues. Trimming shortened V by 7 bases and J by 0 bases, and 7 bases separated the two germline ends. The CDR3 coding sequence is TGTGCCAGCGGCGGAGCAACTAATGAAAAACTGTTTTTT. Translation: CASGGATNEKLFF.

The CDR3 coding sequence is TGTGCCAGCAGCACGCCGGGACTAGCGGGAGAGCAGTTCTTC. Its translation: CASSTPGLAGEQFF. The V and J genes are TRBV28 and TRBJ2-1; 13 bases agree with TRBD2. This CDR3 has 14 amino acids. V dropped 6 bases and J dropped 10; count of bases not matched to a gene: 6. Germline assignment: CDR1 MDHEN and CDR2 SYDVKM.

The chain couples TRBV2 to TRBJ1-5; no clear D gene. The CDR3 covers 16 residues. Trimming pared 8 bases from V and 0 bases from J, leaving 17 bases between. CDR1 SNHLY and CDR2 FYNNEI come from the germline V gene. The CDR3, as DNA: TGTGCCAGCTCCAACAACCGAGGCCTTAGCAATCAGCCCCAGCATTTT. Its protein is CASSNNRGLSNQPQHF.

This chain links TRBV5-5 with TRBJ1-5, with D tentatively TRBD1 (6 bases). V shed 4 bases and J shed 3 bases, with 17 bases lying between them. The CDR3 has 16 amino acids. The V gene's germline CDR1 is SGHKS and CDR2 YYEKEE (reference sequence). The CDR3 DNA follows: TGTGCCAGCAGCACCGGGACAAACTCAGACAATCAGCCCCAGCATTTT. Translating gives CASSTGTNSDNQPQHF.

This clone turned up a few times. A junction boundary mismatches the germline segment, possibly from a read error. The CDR3 loop reads CASSQAASYGYTF. CDR3 DNA sequence: TGTGCCAGCAGTCAAGCTGCGAGCTATGGCTACACCTTC. The V gene is TRBV2, the J gene TRBJ1-2; D remains ambiguous. Germline V gene data show CDR1 as SNHLY and CDR2 as FYNNEI. This CDR3 spans 13 amino acids. The complete variable domain, with remaining parts taken from reference TRBV2 and TRBJ1-2, reads EPEVTQTPSHQVTQMGQEVILRCVPISNHLYFYWYRQILGQKVEFLVSFYNNEISEKSEIFDDQFSVERPDGSNFTLKIRSTKLEDSAMYFCASSQAASYGYTFGSGTRLTVV.

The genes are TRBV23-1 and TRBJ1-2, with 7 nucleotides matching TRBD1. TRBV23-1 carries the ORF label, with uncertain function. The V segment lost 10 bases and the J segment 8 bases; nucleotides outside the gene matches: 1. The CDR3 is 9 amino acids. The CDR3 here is CAIQGGYTF. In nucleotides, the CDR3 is TGCGCCATACAGGGGGGCTACACCTTC.

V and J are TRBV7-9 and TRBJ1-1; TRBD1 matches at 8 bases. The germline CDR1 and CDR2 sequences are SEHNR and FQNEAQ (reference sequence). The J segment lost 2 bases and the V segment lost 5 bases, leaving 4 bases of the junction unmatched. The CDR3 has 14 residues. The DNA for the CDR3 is TGTGCCAGCAGCAGTCAGGGGGCCAACACTGAAGCTTTCTTT. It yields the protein CASSSQGANTEAFF. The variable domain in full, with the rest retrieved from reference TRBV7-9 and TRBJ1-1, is DTGVSQNPRHKITKRGQNVTFRCDPISEHNRLYWYRQTLGQGPEFLTYFQNEAQLEKSRLLSDRFSAERPKGSFSTLEIQRTEQGDSAMYLCASSSQGANTEAFFGQGTRLTVV.

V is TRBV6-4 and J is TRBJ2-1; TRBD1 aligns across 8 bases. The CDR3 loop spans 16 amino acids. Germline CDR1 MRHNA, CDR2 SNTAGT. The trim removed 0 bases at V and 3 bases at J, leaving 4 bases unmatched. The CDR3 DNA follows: TGTGCCAGCAGTGACTCTGGACAGGGAATCTACAATGAGCAGTTCTTC. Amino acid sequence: CASSDSGQGIYNEQFF.

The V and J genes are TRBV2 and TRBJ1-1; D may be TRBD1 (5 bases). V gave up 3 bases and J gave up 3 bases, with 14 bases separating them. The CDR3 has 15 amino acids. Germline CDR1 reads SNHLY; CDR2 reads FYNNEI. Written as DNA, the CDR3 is TGTGCCAGCAGTGAGTGGCGGGACCCCTACACTGAAGCTTTCTTT. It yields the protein CASSEWRDPYTEAFF.

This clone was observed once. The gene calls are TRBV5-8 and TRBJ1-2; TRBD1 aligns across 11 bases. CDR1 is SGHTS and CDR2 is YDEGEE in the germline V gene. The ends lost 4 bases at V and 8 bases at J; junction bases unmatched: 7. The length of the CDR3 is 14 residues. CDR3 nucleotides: TGTGCCAGCAGCCCACCGGACAGGGGGCACGGCTACACCTTC. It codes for CASSPPDRGHGYTF. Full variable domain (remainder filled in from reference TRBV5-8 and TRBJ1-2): EAGVTQSPTHLIKTRGQQATLRCSPISGHTSVYWYQQALGLGLQFLLWYDEGEERNRGNFPPRFSGRQFPNYSSELNVNALELEDSALYLCASSPPDRGHGYTFGSGTRLTVV.

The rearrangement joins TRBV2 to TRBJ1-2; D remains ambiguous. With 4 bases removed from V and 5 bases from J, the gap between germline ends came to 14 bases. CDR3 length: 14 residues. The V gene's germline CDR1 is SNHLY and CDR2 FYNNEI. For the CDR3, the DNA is TGTGCCAGCAGTGTATCGGCGGGGAGGTATGGCTACACCTTC. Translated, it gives CASSVSAGRYGYTF.

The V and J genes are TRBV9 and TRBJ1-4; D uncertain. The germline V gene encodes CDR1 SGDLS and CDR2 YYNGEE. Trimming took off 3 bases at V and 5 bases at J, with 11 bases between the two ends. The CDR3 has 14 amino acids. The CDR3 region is CASSAQTGNEKLFF. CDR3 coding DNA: TGTGCCAGCAGCGCTCAGACCGGGAATGAAAAACTGTTTTTT.

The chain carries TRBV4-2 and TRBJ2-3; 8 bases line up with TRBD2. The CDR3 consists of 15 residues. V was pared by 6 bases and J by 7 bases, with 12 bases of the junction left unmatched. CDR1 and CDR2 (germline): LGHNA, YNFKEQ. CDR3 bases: TGTGCCAGCAGTGTTAGCGGGGTCACCGGTAATACGCAGTATTTT. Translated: CASSVSGVTGNTQYF.

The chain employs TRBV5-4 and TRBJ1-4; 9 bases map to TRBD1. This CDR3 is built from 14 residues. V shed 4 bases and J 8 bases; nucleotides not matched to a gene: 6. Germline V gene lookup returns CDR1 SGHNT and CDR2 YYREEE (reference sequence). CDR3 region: CASSQGQGTEKLFF. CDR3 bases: TGTGCCAGCAGCCAGGGACAGGGCACCGAAAAACTGTTTTTT.

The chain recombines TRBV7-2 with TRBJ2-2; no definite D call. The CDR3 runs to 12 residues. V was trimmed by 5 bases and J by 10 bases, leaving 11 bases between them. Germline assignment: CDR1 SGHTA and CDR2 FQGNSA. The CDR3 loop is CASSPPGEELFF. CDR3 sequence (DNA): TGTGCCAGCAGCCCCCCTGGAGAGGAGCTGTTTTTT.

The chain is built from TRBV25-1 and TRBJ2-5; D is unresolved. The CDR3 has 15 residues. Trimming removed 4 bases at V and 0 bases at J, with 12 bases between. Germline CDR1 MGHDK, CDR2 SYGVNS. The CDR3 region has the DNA TGTGCCAGCAGTGCTTATATTGGGTACCAAGAGACCCAGTACTTC. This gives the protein CASSAYIGYQETQYF.

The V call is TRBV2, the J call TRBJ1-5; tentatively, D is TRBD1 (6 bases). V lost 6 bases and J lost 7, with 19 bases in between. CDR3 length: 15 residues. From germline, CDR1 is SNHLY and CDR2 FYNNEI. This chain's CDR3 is CASSFQGRHGQPQHF. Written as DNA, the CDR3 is TGTGCCAGCAGCTTCCAGGGGAGACACGGGCAGCCCCAGCATTTT.

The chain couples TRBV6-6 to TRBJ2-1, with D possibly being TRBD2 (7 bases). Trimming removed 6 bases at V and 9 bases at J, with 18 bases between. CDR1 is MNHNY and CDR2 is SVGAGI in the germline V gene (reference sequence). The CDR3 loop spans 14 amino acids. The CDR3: CASRRGGGAREQFF. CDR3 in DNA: TGTGCCAGCAGAAGGGGAGGGGGGGCACGTGAGCAGTTCTTC.

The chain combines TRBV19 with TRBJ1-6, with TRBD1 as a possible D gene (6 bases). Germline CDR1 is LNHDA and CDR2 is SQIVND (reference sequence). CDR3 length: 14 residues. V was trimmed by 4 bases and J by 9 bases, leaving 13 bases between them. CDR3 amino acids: CASSTDSSVSPLHF. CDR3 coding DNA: TGTGCCAGTAGTACGGACAGCTCGGTTTCACCCCTCCACTTT.

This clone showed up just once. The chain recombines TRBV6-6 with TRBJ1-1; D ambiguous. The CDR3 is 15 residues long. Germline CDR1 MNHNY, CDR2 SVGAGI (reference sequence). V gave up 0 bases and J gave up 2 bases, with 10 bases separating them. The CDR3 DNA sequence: TGTGCCAGCAGTTACTCCACAGACCTAAACACTGAAGCTTTCTTT. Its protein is CASSYSTDLNTEAFF.

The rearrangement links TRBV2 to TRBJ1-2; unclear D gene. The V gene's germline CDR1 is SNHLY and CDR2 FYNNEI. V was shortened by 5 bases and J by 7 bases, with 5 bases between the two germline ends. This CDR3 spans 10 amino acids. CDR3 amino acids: CASSLRGYTF. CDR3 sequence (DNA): TGTGCCAGCAGTCTGCGTGGCTACACCTTC.

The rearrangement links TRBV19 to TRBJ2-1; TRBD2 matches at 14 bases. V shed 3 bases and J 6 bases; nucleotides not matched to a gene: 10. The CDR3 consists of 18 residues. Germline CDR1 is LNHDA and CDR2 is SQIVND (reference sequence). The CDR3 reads CASSILKTSGGAGNEQFF. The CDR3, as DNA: TGTGCCAGTAGTATCCTCAAGACTAGCGGGGGGGCCGGCAATGAGCAGTTCTTC.

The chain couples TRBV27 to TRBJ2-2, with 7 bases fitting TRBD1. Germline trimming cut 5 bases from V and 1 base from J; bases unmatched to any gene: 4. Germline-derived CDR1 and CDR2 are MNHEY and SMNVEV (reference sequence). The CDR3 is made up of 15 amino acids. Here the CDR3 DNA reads TGTGCCAGCAGTCTCCCAGGGGGGAACACCGGGGAGCTGTTTTTT. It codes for CASSLPGGNTGELFF.